Listed below are T cell receptor beta chains from one sample, sequenced in a study of identical twins. TCRdb called the 5' RACE reads again in MiXCR, with one record for every CDR3 protein. The table lists about 690,000 distinct CDR3 sequences, roughly 6% of them singletons. The specimen sequenced was naive T cells sorted from blood. These receptors were taken from a young man in good health. Both conserved end residues are part of each CDR3. D genes are given only for firm matches. Clone size is shown for a subset of rows, as once, few, many or a class of expanded clone.

>TRBV7-9|TRBD1|NA|TRBJ2-7
CASSPDRGVGEQYF
TGTGCCAGCAGCCCGGACAGGGGAGTAGGCGAGCAGTACTTC
>TRBV28|TRBD2|many|TRBJ2-5
CASSSLADQETQYF
TGTGCCAGCAGTTCACTAGCGGACCAAGAGACCCAGTACTTC
>TRBV7-2|NA|many|TRBJ2-7
CASSSGQHISVYEQYF
TGTGCCAGCAGCTCTGGACAGCACATCTCGGTCTACGAGCAGTACTTC
>TRBV9|TRBD1|many|TRBJ2-7
CASSGGQGPYEQYF
TGTGCCAGCAGCGGGGGACAGGGTCCCTACGAGCAGTACTTC
>TRBV12-3/TRBV12-4|TRBD1|many|TRBJ2-2
CASSSGTENTGELFF
TGTGCCAGCAGTTCCGGGACAGAAAACACCGGGGAGCTGTTTTTT
>TRBV29-1|NA|many|TRBJ2-5
CSVGGTGGGETQYF
TGCAGCGTTGGGGGGACTGGGGGCGGGGAGACCCAGTACTTC
>TRBV12-3/TRBV12-4|NA|few|TRBJ2-1
CASSLGVSEQFF
TGTGCCAGCAGTTTAGGTGTTAGCGAGCAGTTCTTC
>TRBV20-1|NA|many|TRBJ2-1
CSARDPTGDRYNEQFF
TGCAGTGCTAGAGATCCAACGGGGGACCGCTACAATGAGCAGTTCTTC
>TRBV5-5|NA|few|TRBJ1-5
CASSLSQGRYQPQHF
TGTGCCAGCAGCTTGTCGCAGGGGCGGTATCAGCCCCAGCATTTT
>TRBV12-3/TRBV12-4|TRBD2|few|TRBJ2-1
CASSVTRAGPYNEQFF
TGTGCCAGCAGCGTCACTAGAGCGGGACCGTACAATGAGCAGTTCTTC
>TRBV6-1|NA|many|TRBJ2-5
CASSIRAGTRETQYF
TGTGCCAGCAGCATACGTGCAGGGACAAGGGAGACCCAGTACTTC
>TRBV6-1|TRBD2|many|TRBJ2-2
CASRGLAGVGGELFF
TGTGCCAGCAGGGGACTAGCGGGAGTGGGCGGGGAGCTGTTTTTT
>TRBV7-3|TRBD1|NA|TRBJ1-2
CASSPGTGINYGYTF
TGTGCCAGCAGCCCCGGGACAGGGATTAACTATGGCTACACCTTC
>TRBV29-1|TRBD1|many|TRBJ2-7
CSVVSDRAYEQYF
TGCAGCGTTGTATCGGACAGGGCCTACGAGCAGTACTTC
>TRBV5-6|TRBD2|NA|TRBJ2-5
CASSPQGLAWKETQYF
TGTGCCAGCAGCCCCCAAGGACTAGCGTGGAAGGAGACCCAGTACTTC
>TRBV6-5|TRBD1|few|TRBJ2-7
CASSSPSTGAVLSYYEQYF
TGTGCCAGCAGTTCCCCTTCGACAGGGGCCGTACTATCTTACTACGAGCAGTACTTC
>TRBV29-1|NA|NA|TRBJ2-7
CSVGNRGGESYEQYF
TGCAGCGTCGGCAACAGGGGCGGGGAGTCCTACGAGCAGTACTTC
>TRBV24-1|NA|NA|TRBJ2-3
CATSVGRATDTQYF
TGTGCCACCAGTGTCGGGCGGGCCACAGATACGCAGTATTTT
>TRBV12-3/TRBV12-4|NA|many|TRBJ2-1
CASSPRGPAYNEQFF
TGTGCCAGCAGTCCGCGTGGACCGGCCTACAATGAGCAGTTCTTC
>TRBV12-3/TRBV12-4|NA|NA|TRBJ2-7
CASSLARGFYEQYF
TGTGCCAGCAGTTTAGCCAGGGGTTTCTACGAGCAGTACTTC
>TRBV5-1|TRBD1|many|TRBJ1-1
CASSLGQGMAEAFF
TGCGCCAGCAGCTTAGGACAGGGGATGGCTGAAGCTTTCTTT
>TRBV5-5|NA|few|TRBJ2-7
CASSLVVPGGEQYF
TGTGCCAGCAGCTTGGTGGTCCCCGGAGGCGAGCAGTACTTC
>TRBV12-3/TRBV12-4|TRBD1|many|TRBJ2-2
CASSLGQSNTGELFF
TGTGCCAGCAGCCTGGGACAGTCGAACACCGGGGAGCTGTTTTTT
>TRBV20-1|NA|many|TRBJ2-3
CSARPERFTDTQYF
TGCAGTGCTAGGCCGGAGAGGTTCACAGATACGCAGTATTTT
>TRBV3-1|NA|few|TRBJ1-1
CASSQGGSTVLNTEAFF
TGTGCCAGCAGCCAAGGGGGTTCAACAGTATTGAACACTGAAGCTTTCTTT
>TRBV20-1|TRBD1|few|TRBJ1-6
CSAGTGGGRRGSPLHF
TGCAGTGCTGGGACAGGGGGCGGAAGACGTGGTTCACCCCTCCACTTT
>TRBV20-1|TRBD1|NA|TRBJ1-2
CSARPAGGPGYGYTF
TGCAGTGCTAGGCCGGCAGGGGGTCCCGGCTATGGCTACACCTTC
>TRBV6-1|TRBD1|many|TRBJ1-3
CASSEEAGGLNTIYF
TGTGCCAGCAGTGAAGAGGCAGGGGGCTTAAACACCATATATTTT
>TRBV6-1|NA|many|TRBJ1-1
CASRGTVSTEAFF
TGTGCCAGCAGGGGGACCGTATCCACTGAAGCTTTCTTT
>TRBV16|NA|many|TRBJ2-7
CASSRLNPYYEQYF
TGTGCCAGCAGCCGACTTAACCCCTACTACGAGCAGTACTTC
>TRBV7-2|NA|NA|TRBJ2-3
CASSPTVGDTQYF
TGTGCCAGCAGCCCAACCGTTGGGGATACGCAGTATTTT
>TRBV4-1|NA|NA|TRBJ1-3
CASSGSNPAGNTIYF
TGCGCCAGCAGCGGTTCCAACCCGGCCGGAAACACCATATATTTT
>TRBV12-3/TRBV12-4|TRBD1|many|TRBJ2-3
CASSQDRVTDTQYF
TGTGCCAGCAGTCAGGACAGGGTCACAGATACGCAGTATTTT
>TRBV12-3/TRBV12-4|TRBD1|many|TRBJ2-7
CASSLTGQGVLASYEQYF
TGTGCCAGCAGTTTAACGGGACAGGGCGTATTGGCGTCCTACGAGCAGTACTTC
>TRBV15|NA|few|TRBJ1-1
CATSRARREVNTEAFF
TGTGCCACCAGCAGAGCCCGACGGGAGGTGAACACTGAAGCTTTCTTT
>TRBV29-1|TRBD2|many|TRBJ2-7
CSARDYGEQYF
TGCAGCGCTCGGGACTACGGCGAGCAGTACTTC
>TRBV29-1|TRBD2|NA|TRBJ2-1
CSVQTSGSYNEQFF
TGCAGCGTTCAAACTAGCGGCAGTTACAATGAGCAGTTCTTC
>TRBV5-1|NA|NA|TRBJ2-2
CASSLANIHSNKGNTGELFF
TGCGCCAGCAGCTTGGCCAACATTCACTCTAATAAGGGGAACACCGGGGAGCTGTTTTTT
>TRBV4-3|NA|many|TRBJ2-1
CASSQDRGHTYNEQFF
TGCGCCAGCAGCCAAGATAGGGGACACACTTACAATGAGCAGTTCTTC
>TRBV12-3/TRBV12-4|TRBD1|many|TRBJ2-2
CASSFRTGAANTGELFF
TGTGCCAGCAGTTTTCGGACAGGGGCTGCGAACACCGGGGAGCTGTTTTTT
>TRBV7-2|TRBD1|few|TRBJ2-1
CASSARQGGSYNEQFF
TGTGCCAGCAGCGCTCGACAGGGCGGCTCCTACAATGAGCAGTTCTTC
>TRBV15|TRBD2|NA|TRBJ2-1
CATSISGSSYNEQFF
TGTGCCACCAGCATCAGCGGGAGCTCCTACAATGAGCAGTTCTTC
>TRBV6-5|NA|many|TRBJ1-6
CASSSRGIVGAGSPLHF
TGTGCCAGCAGTTCACGAGGAATTGTGGGGGCAGGTTCACCCCTCCACTTT
>TRBV5-5|TRBD1|few|TRBJ1-2
CASSRPGTGDYGYTF
TGTGCCAGCAGCCGTCCCGGGACAGGGGACTATGGCTACACCTTC
>TRBV7-3|TRBD2|NA|TRBJ2-2
CASSPRGLADYTGELFF
TGTGCCAGCAGTCCGCGGGGACTAGCGGATTACACCGGGGAGCTGTTTTTT
>TRBV6-2/TRBV6-3|NA|many|TRBJ1-5
CASRSQGHSNQPQHF
TGTGCCAGCAGGTCACAGGGACATAGCAATCAGCCCCAGCATTTT
>TRBV6-5|TRBD1|many|TRBJ2-1
CASSYSGTGPYNEQFF
TGTGCCAGCAGTTACTCGGGGACAGGGCCCTACAATGAGCAGTTCTTC
>TRBV5-1|TRBD2|many|TRBJ2-1
CASSLAVGLAVPNEQFF
TGCGCCAGCAGCTTGGCCGTGGGACTAGCGGTCCCTAATGAGCAGTTCTTC
>TRBV2|TRBD1|many|TRBJ2-2
CASSAGTATGELFF
TGTGCCAGCAGTGCCGGGACAGCAACCGGGGAGCTGTTTTTT
>TRBV10-2|TRBD2|many|TRBJ2-3
CASGVRTSGRRDTQYF
TGCGCCAGCGGAGTTCGGACTAGCGGGAGGAGAGATACGCAGTATTTT
>TRBV6-1|NA|NA|TRBJ1-4
CASKTAAGGGKLFF
TGTGCCAGCAAAACGGCGGCGGGAGGTGGAAAACTGTTTTTT
>TRBV11-2|TRBD1|NA|TRBJ1-2
CASSLVAGGGYTF
TGTGCCAGCAGCTTAGTAGCAGGGGGTGGCTACACCTTC
>TRBV6-5|NA|NA|TRBJ2-5
CASSSARETQYF
TGTGCCAGCAGTTCTGCACGGGAGACCCAGTACTTC